This paragraph covers one T cell receptor (beta chain) sequence. The antigen is undetermined. TCR beta cDNA was made from around 520 ng total RNA with a constant-region primer. Libraries covering TCR beta were generated through three nested multiplex PCR rounds (using a slightly modified ARM-PCR). TRBV1-TRBV30 forward primers and a C-beta reverse primer were used in the first two PCR rounds, which each ran for around 11 cycles. TCRdb reanalysed the multiplex PCR reads using MiXCR and keeps one entry per CDR3 protein. The data contain about 200,000 distinct CDR3 sequences, around four fifths of them singletons. The record originates from a study of tumor-infiltrating lymphocytes in primary liver carcinoma. Losses at the gene ends were 4 bases for V and 5 bases for J; bases not matched to a gene: 11. Germline V gene lookup returns CDR1 SGHDT and CDR2 YYEEEE. This CDR3 has 15 amino acids. Each 20-30 mg portion of unsorted bulk tissue served as the source for co-extraction of RNA and DNA. Patients in the cohort were treatment-naive and living with chronic HBV infection.

Notes on the study in general: Found in all five tumor regions were only about 7.5-25% of top clones.

The sequence derives from a man aged 35 to 55 with primary liver carcinoma and hepatitis B virus infection. The rearrangement joins TRBV5-6 to TRBJ2-5; 7 bases match TRBD1. Sequencing was performed on tumor tissue from primary liver carcinoma. Written as DNA, the CDR3 is TGTGCCAGCAGCCCCAGGGGGATGGGAAGGGAGACCCAGTACTTC. Translating gives CASSPRGMGRETQYF.